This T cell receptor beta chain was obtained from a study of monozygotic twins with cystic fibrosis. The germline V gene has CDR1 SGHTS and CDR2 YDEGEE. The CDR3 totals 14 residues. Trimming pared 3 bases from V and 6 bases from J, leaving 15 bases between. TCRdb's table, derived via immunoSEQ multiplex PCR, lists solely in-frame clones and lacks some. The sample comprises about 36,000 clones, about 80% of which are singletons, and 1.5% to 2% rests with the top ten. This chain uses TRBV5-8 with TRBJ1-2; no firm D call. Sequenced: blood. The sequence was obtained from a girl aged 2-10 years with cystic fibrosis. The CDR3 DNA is TGTGCCAGCAGCTCCCGCCGCGGGGAAAATGGCTACACCTTC. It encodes CASSSRRGENGYTF.